The 3 T cell receptor beta chains below were found in one sample sequenced in a study of vaccination and CD4 T cells after COVID-19. The antigens of these receptors remain unknown. Treatment of the sample: roughly 11-day PBMC culture with coronavirus spike peptide pools or control peptides (ViraFEST assay). The study sequenced cultured CD4+ T cell DNA using the Oncomine TCR Beta short-read assay. Each CDR3 protein is one row after TCRdb ran MiXCR on the PCR reads. This sample yields 7,500 to 9,500 distinct CDR3 sequences, of which around 49% are seen a single time; roughly 37% belongs to the top ten. Sequenced input: CD4+ T cells from blood, cultured in vitro. The source is a human donor who had recovered from COVID-19.

This chain connects TRBV20-1 to TRBJ2-7; D ambiguous. Germline CDR1 DFQATT, CDR2 SNEGSKA (reference sequence). V was trimmed by 3 bases and J by 1 base, leaving 13 bases between them. The CDR3 has 14 residues. The CDR3 protein is CSARESFLSYEQYF. The CDR3 region has the DNA TGCAGTGCTAGGGAGTCGTTCTTGTCCTACGAGCAGTACTTC.

This sequence joins TRBV30 and TRBJ1-2; D is undetermined. The CDR3 is 12 amino acids. Germline CDR1 is GTSNPN and CDR2 is SVGIG (reference sequence). CDR3 protein: CASTLGDYGYTF. The CDR3 coding sequence is TGTGCGTCGACCCTGGGTGACTATGGCTACACCTTC. Full variable domain (rest looked up from reference TRBV30 and TRBJ1-2): SQTIHQWPATLVQPVGSPLSLECTVEGTSNPNLYWYRQAAGRGLQLLFYSVGIGQISSEVPQNLSASRPQDRQFILSSKKLLLSDSGFYLCASTLGDYGYTFGSGTRLTVV.

The chain carries TRBV23-1 and TRBJ1-2; 8 bases fit TRBD1. TRBV23-1 is designated an ORF whose function remains uncertain. V trimming: 0 bases; J trimming: 8 bases; junction bases outside the gene matches: 8. This CDR3 region has 15 residues. The DNA of the CDR3 is TGCGCCAGCAGTCAATCTGGCAGGGGGCGCAGAGGCTACACCTTC. Its translation: CASSQSGRGRRGYTF.